This T cell receptor beta chain was documented in a study of blood T cell repertoires in COVID-19. The overall study: Material from acute and convalescent COVID-19 was sourced from the United States, Italy and Spain. T cells, B-cell-depleted T cells, or PBMCs provided the cDNA or gDNA that served as material.

Under the authors' procedure: It was from reference gene primer amplification that nucleated cell counts were estimated. TCRdb keeps only in-frame clones here, not all; method: immunoSEQ multiplex PCR. V, J and clone size are those of that table, while D and trimming were read from the DNA. The data show about 170,000 clones, approximately 86% seen once. This CDR3 is built from 15 residues. CDR1 is MNHEY, CDR2 SMNVEV, per germline (reference sequence). With 2 bases clipped from V and 0 bases from J, the junction kept 0 bases outside the gene matches. The chain links TRBV27 to TRBJ2-2; 7 bases align to TRBD1. Specimen: peripheral blood. The TCR originated in a man in his 70s with acute or convalescent COVID-19. The CDR3 protein is CASSLQGANTGELFF. The DNA for the CDR3 is TGTGCCAGCAGTTTACAGGGGGCGAACACCGGGGAGCTGTTTTTT.